The 28 T cell receptor beta chains listed next were all sequenced from one sample in a study of graft-versus-host responses after intestinal transplantation (TCRdb year 2021). The intended sense of this specimen's time point label: cells obtained before transplantation from donor or recipient. In mixed lymphocyte reactions, 200,000 CFSE-labeled pre-transplant responders were plated with 200,000 irradiated violet-dye-labeled stimulators and cultured for 5 to 6 days. The library came from the immunoSEQ multiplex PCR assay. Drawn from immuneACCESS, this table holds only the in-frame rearrangements with V and J called that TCRdb kept. Clones are partly lost; checked studies trace under half to an unresolved V gene and leave the rest unexplained. In this sample the table shows approximately 23,000 clones, just under 45% of which occur a single time. Together, the top ten hold over 1.3% of the sample.

The material was alloreactive CD8+ T cells from a mixed lymphocyte reaction culture, obtained before transplantation. The cell subset or site label corresponds to: CFSE-low proliferating T cells sorted from roughly 6-day pre-transplant mixed lymphocyte reaction (GvH or HvG direction). These receptor sequences come from a human patient who was an organ donor for intestinal transplantation.

A few counts support this clone. This sequence joins TRBV19 and TRBJ2-1; 10 positions match TRBD2. Germline V gene data show CDR1 as LNHDA and CDR2 as SQIVND (reference sequence). V dropped 6 bases and J dropped 6; count of bases not matched to a gene: 2. The length of the CDR3 is 13 residues. CDR3 coding DNA: TGTGCCAGTAGCCTAGCGGGGGTCAATGAGCAGTTCTTC. As protein: CASSLAGVNEQFF. The variable domain in full, with the rest retrieved from reference TRBV19 and TRBJ2-1, is DGGITQSPKYLFRKEGQNVTLSCEQNLNHDAMYWYRQDPGQGLRLIYYSQIVNDFQKGDIAEGYSVSREKKESFPLTVTSAQKNPTAFYLCASSLAGVNEQFFGPGTRLTVL.

The DNA for the CDR3 is TGTGCCAGCAGCTATAGGCCCTTCGGGGAAAAACTGTTTTTT. Protein: CASSYRPFGEKLFF. The genes are TRBV11-3 and TRBJ1-4; D unresolved. This CDR3 spans 14 amino acids. Germline loops: CDR1 SGHNT, CDR2 YENEEA. The V end lost 4 bases, the J end lost 8 bases, and 14 bases lay between the germline ends.

V usage is TRBV6-6 and J usage is TRBJ2-7, with 8 bases identical to TRBD1. The CDR3 has 13 residues. With V trimmed by 5 bases and J by 6 bases, 6 bases remained unmatched. In germline, CDR1 is MNHNY, CDR2 SVGAGI (reference sequence). The CDR3, as DNA: TGTGCCAGCAGTCCCGGGACAGGTTTCGAGCAGTACTTC. It is translated as CASSPGTGFEQYF.

The chain employs TRBV5-8 and TRBJ2-6; no clear D gene. CDR1 is SGHTS, CDR2 YDEGEE, per germline. The CDR3 sequence is 17 residues long. V was clipped by 7 bases and J by 5 bases, with 22 bases between them. The CDR3 bases are TGTGCCAGCCACACCATTCCCACACAAAGTCGGGCCAACGTCCTGACTTTC. It codes for CASHTIPTQSRANVLTF.

The chain joins TRBV30 to TRBJ1-4; no clear D. The V end lost 0 bases, the J end lost 4 bases, and 9 bases lay between the germline ends. Germline-derived CDR1 and CDR2 are GTSNPN and SVGIG (reference sequence). This CDR3 has 14 amino acids. CDR3 in DNA: TGTGCCTGGAGTGTATCACAAGTTAATGAAAAACTGTTTTTT. This sequence encodes CAWSVSQVNEKLFF. Combining the CDR3 with reference TRBV30 and TRBJ1-4 gives the whole variable domain SQTIHQWPATLVQPVGSPLSLECTVEGTSNPNLYWYRQAAGRGLQLLFYSVGIGQISSEVPQNLSASRPQDRQFILSSKKLLLSDSGFYLCAWSVSQVNEKLFFGSGTQLSVL.

This chain links TRBV10-1 with TRBJ2-7; D is ambiguous. Per germline, CDR1 WNHNN and CDR2 SYGVQD (reference sequence). CDR3 size: 13 residues. The ends were cut back, 6 bases at V and 5 bases at J, with 14 bases in the middle. The CDR3 nucleotides are TGCGCCAGCAGGGCCAAAGGGCACAACGAGCAGTACTTC. It yields the protein CASRAKGHNEQYF.

V and J are TRBV13 and TRBJ2-3; D unresolved. The CDR3 has 13 amino acids. V dropped 5 bases and J dropped 6 bases, with 12 bases sitting between them. Germline V gene sequence: CDR1 PRHDT, CDR2 FYEKMQ (reference sequence). The CDR3 nucleotides are TGTGCCAGCAGCCAAGAAGGCGTGGATACGCAGTATTTT. Protein: CASSQEGVDTQYF.

This clone has just a few counts. The rearrangement joins TRBV10-3 to TRBJ2-1, with TRBD2 matching 9 bases. From germline, CDR1 is ENHRY and CDR2 SYGVKD. Trimming cost V 3 bases and J 4 bases; bases outside gene matches: 10. The CDR3 is 17 amino acids. CDR3 in amino acids: CAISDPTGTSPYNEQFF. The CDR3 bases are TGTGCCATCAGTGATCCAACCGGGACTAGCCCGTACAATGAGCAGTTCTTC.

The table lists this clone with a few counts. The CDR3 sequence is CASSPLGGGSYEQYF. The CDR3 nucleotides read TGTGCCAGCAGTCCTTTGGGCGGGGGCTCCTACGAGCAGTACTTC. The V and J genes are TRBV27 and TRBJ2-7; TRBD2 matches 7 bases. The CDR3 is 15 amino acids. Germline trimming cut 5 bases from V and 0 bases from J; bases unmatched to any gene: 7. Germline CDR1 is MNHEY and CDR2 is SMNVEV (reference sequence).

The chain combines TRBV30 with TRBJ2-7; D may be TRBD1 (6 bases). The germline V gene encodes CDR1 GTSNPN and CDR2 SVGIG (reference sequence). Trimming cost V 0 bases and J 0 bases, with 9 bases left between them. CDR3 length: 14 residues. In DNA form, the CDR3 reads TGTGCCTGGAGTGTTGGGGACACCTCCTACGAGCAGTACTTC. This encodes CAWSVGDTSYEQYF.

The chain recombines TRBV6-1 with TRBJ2-3; D remains unclear. Germline CDR1 and CDR2: MNHNS and SASEGT. The ends were cut back, 2 bases at V and 4 bases at J, with 16 bases in the middle. CDR3 length: 16 residues. In nucleotides, the CDR3 is TGTGCCAGCAGTGAATGGGCACCCCATCGGGCAGATACGCAGTATTTT. Protein product: CASSEWAPHRADTQYF.

This clone was seen a few times. The chain links TRBV18 to TRBJ2-7; 10 bases fit TRBD2. Germline loops: CDR1 KGHSH, CDR2 LQKENI. J was trimmed by 3 bases and V by 5 bases; bases with no gene match: 4. This CDR3 contains 14 residues. For the CDR3, the DNA is TGTGCCAGCTCATCGGGACTAGCGTACTACGAGCAGTACTTC. It translates to CASSSGLAYYEQYF.

V usage is TRBV27 and J usage is TRBJ1-2; TRBD1 is a possible D gene (6 bases). The CDR3 extends over 15 amino acids. Between the trimmed V and J ends, which lost 1 base and 8 bases, there was a span of 17 bases. Germline CDR1 and CDR2: MNHEY and SMNVEV (reference sequence). CDR3 loop: CASSLFPGGAEGYTF. The CDR3, as DNA: TGTGCCAGCAGTTTATTCCCCGGGGGCGCGGAAGGCTACACCTTC.

The chain uses TRBV6-5 and TRBJ1-5; D remains unclear. The CDR3 contains 15 residues. The germline V and J ends were trimmed by 2 bases and 0 bases, with 8 bases remaining between them. Germline-derived CDR1 and CDR2 are MNHEY and SVGAGI. CDR3: CASSYGPHSNQPQHF. CDR3 sequence (DNA): TGTGCCAGCAGTTACGGACCTCATAGCAATCAGCCCCAGCATTTT.

This clone qualifies as medium-sized. This sequence joins TRBV5-6 and TRBJ2-7; weak D call: TRBD2 (6 bases). The CDR3 contains 13 residues. V was cut by 0 bases and J by 9 bases, with 13 bases left in between. Germline loops: CDR1 SGHDT, CDR2 YYEEEE. Here the CDR3 reads CASSLGTPSAQYF. CDR3 DNA: TGTGCCAGCAGCTTGGGAACGCCTAGCGCGCAGTACTTC.

This clone was seen more than once but under ten times. The V gene is TRBV7-6, the J gene TRBJ1-2; 10 nucleotides align to TRBD1. The junction had 4 bases not matched to a gene; V was cut back by 5 bases and J by 1 base. This CDR3 contains 15 residues. CDR1 is SGHVS and CDR2 is FNYEAQ in the germline V gene. CDR3 sequence: CASSTGQGDNYGYTF. In DNA, the CDR3 is TGTGCCAGCAGCACTGGACAGGGGGATAACTATGGCTACACCTTC.

The chain uses TRBV6-6 and TRBJ2-5; tentative D call: TRBD1 (6 bases). With 3 bases removed from V and 1 base from J, the gap between germline ends came to 9 bases. Germline V gene data show CDR1 as MNHNY and CDR2 as SVGAGI (reference sequence). CDR3 length equals 14 residues. The CDR3 nucleotides are TGTGCCAGCAGTTATACAGGGACCCAAGAGACCCAGTACTTC. It translates to CASSYTGTQETQYF.

This clone was detected only a few times. The CDR3 loop reads CASSVWGVSYNEQFF. CDR3 DNA: TGTGCCAGCAGCGTCTGGGGGGTTTCCTACAATGAGCAGTTCTTC. This chain uses TRBV9 with TRBJ2-1; D may be TRBD2 (6 bases). This CDR3 has 15 residues. V gave up 2 bases and J gave up 1 base, with 10 bases separating them. Germline assignment: CDR1 SGDLS and CDR2 YYNGEE.

This clone was seen only a few times. The V gene is TRBV9, the J gene TRBJ1-5; D not resolved. In germline, CDR1 is SGDLS, CDR2 YYNGEE. The germline V and J ends were trimmed by 3 bases and 5 bases, with 12 bases remaining between them. The CDR3 extends over 14 amino acids. CDR3: CASSEAGGDQPQHF. The CDR3 nucleotides read TGTGCCAGCAGCGAGGCGGGCGGGGATCAGCCCCAGCATTTT.

V is TRBV4-2 and J is TRBJ2-3, with D hard to call. The CDR3 spans 14 residues. Trimming cost V 0 bases and J 6 bases, with 10 bases left between them. Germline-derived CDR1 and CDR2 are LGHNA and YNFKEQ. The CDR3 is CASSQDRSMDTQYF. The CDR3 coding sequence is TGTGCCAGCAGCCAAGATCGGAGTATGGATACGCAGTATTTT.

V gene TRBV9 combines with J gene TRBJ2-7, with D possibly being TRBD2 (6 bases). There are 14 residues in the CDR3. Germline V lookup: CDR1 SGDLS, CDR2 YYNGEE. The V end lost 0 bases, the J end lost 4 bases, and 11 bases lay between the germline ends. This CDR3 is CASSVGSGSYEQYF. The CDR3 DNA sequence: TGTGCCAGCAGCGTAGGCAGCGGGTCTTACGAGCAGTACTTC.

The chain uses TRBV30 and TRBJ1-2, with TRBD1 matching 8 bases. V trimming: 4 bases; J trimming: 4 bases; junction bases outside the gene matches: 2. This CDR3 spans 12 amino acids. Looked up from germline, CDR1 is GTSNPN and CDR2 is SVGIG (reference sequence). CDR3 bases: TGTGCCTGGACTACAGGGGGCTATGGCTACACCTTC. Residues: CAWTTGGYGYTF.

The chain combines TRBV25-1 with TRBJ2-7; 12 bases are a match to TRBD2. CDR1 and CDR2 (germline): MGHDK, SYGVNS. The CDR3 extends over 14 amino acids. V trimming: 4 bases; J trimming: 4 bases; junction bases outside the gene matches: 2. CDR3 in amino acids: CASSAGTSGYEQYF. CDR3 nucleotides: TGTGCCAGCAGTGCCGGGACTAGCGGGTACGAGCAGTACTTC.

V is TRBV11-3 and J is TRBJ2-7; 7 bases are a match to TRBD2. The germline CDR1 and CDR2 sequences are SGHNT and YENEEA. The CDR3 has 14 amino acids. With 1 base clipped from V and 4 bases from J, the junction kept 4 bases outside the gene matches. The DNA for the CDR3 is TGTGCCAGCAGCTTAGCAGCGGGGCAGTACGAGCAGTACTTC. It encodes CASSLAAGQYEQYF.

The chain combines TRBV10-2 with TRBJ2-3, with 9 bases matching TRBD1. V lost 6 bases, J lost 2 bases, and 3 bases stayed unmatched. The CDR3 is 14 residues long. Germline lookup yields CDR1 WSHSY and CDR2 SAAADI. CDR3 residues: CASSWTGATDTQYF. Here the CDR3 DNA reads TGCGCCAGCAGCTGGACAGGGGCCACAGATACGCAGTATTTT.

This chain connects TRBV6-4 to TRBJ2-7, with D possibly TRBD2 on 6 matching bases. In germline, CDR1 is MRHNA, CDR2 SNTAGT. V lost 0 bases and J lost 6, with 15 bases in between. The CDR3 length is 15 residues. CDR3: CASSDSGGSASEQYF. DNA of the CDR3: TGTGCCAGCAGTGACTCTGGAGGGAGTGCTTCCGAGCAGTACTTC.

The J gene is TRBJ2-1, the V gene TRBV10-3; D not resolved. The CDR3 extends over 15 amino acids. The germline gives CDR1 ENHRY, CDR2 SYGVKD. The ends were cut back, 2 bases at V and 2 bases at J, with 10 bases in the middle. CDR3 bases: TGTGCCATCAGTGAGATTTTAGGAGCCTACAATGAGCAGTTCTTC. Its translation is CAISEILGAYNEQFF.

In this sample, this clone turned up once. V gene TRBV28 combines with J gene TRBJ1-1; D possibly corresponds to TRBD1 (5 bases). Germline CDR1 and CDR2: MDHEN and SYDVKM. V gave up 3 bases and J gave up 1 base, with 12 bases separating them. CDR3 length: 15 residues. CDR3 in DNA: TGTGCCAGCAGTTTTTCCCTCGACAGGAACACTGAAGCTTTCTTT. Its translation is CASSFSLDRNTEAFF.